These 24 T cell receptor beta chains originate from one sample sequenced in a study of cytomegalovirus exposure and HLA in healthy donors (dated by TCRdb to the late 2010s). Library generation was performed with the immunoSEQ multiplex PCR assay. The table was pulled from immuneACCESS by TCRdb, which kept in-frame rearrangements only. Such tables lose some clones; where checked, under half of the loss comes from unresolved V genes, and the rest has no known cause. Recorded for this sample are roughly 60,000 clones; just over 90% of them occurred a single time. 1.3% of the sample belongs to the ten largest clones. The sequenced material came from PBMCs. These TCRs come from a woman aged 18-29 years in good health and CMV-seronegative.

This chain's CDR3 is CASSRSLAGDYEQYF. The CDR3 DNA sequence: TGTGCCAGCTCACGATCTCTAGCGGGGGACTACGAGCAGTACTTC. The gene calls are TRBV18 and TRBJ2-7, with TRBD2 matching 10 bases. This CDR3 region has 15 residues. With V trimmed by 4 bases and J by 3 bases, 6 bases remained unmatched. The V gene's germline CDR1 is KGHSH and CDR2 LQKENI.

This sequence joins TRBV28 and TRBJ2-1; D perhaps matches TRBD2 (6 bases). The CDR3 extends over 12 amino acids. Looked up from germline, CDR1 is MDHEN and CDR2 is SYDVKM. V lost 4 bases and J lost 10, with 11 bases in between. The CDR3, as DNA: TGTGCCAGCAGTTCCGGCGGAGGGGAGCAGTTCTTC. Translated, it gives CASSSGGGEQFF. The whole variable domain, filled in from reference TRBV28 and TRBJ2-1, reads DVKVTQSSRYLVKRTGEKVFLECVQDMDHENMFWYRQDPGLGLRLIYFSYDVKMKEKGDIPEGYSVSREKKERFSLILESASTNQTSMYLCASSSGGGEQFFGPGTRLTVL.

This sequence joins TRBV5-6 and TRBJ1-2, with 8 positions matching TRBD1. Unmatched junction bases numbered 4, after V lost 3 bases and J lost 6 bases. CDR1 and CDR2 from the germline V gene are SGHDT and YYEEEE. This CDR3 region has 13 residues. The CDR3 spells CASSYGTGDGYTF. The CDR3 nucleotides read TGTGCCAGCAGCTACGGGACAGGAGATGGCTACACCTTC.

This sequence joins TRBV27 and TRBJ1-2; D uncertain. CDR3 length equals 14 residues. Deletions cut 1 base from V and 8 bases from J, with 14 bases between. Per germline, CDR1 MNHEY and CDR2 SMNVEV (reference sequence). CDR3 protein: CASSLFNPMTGYTF. The CDR3, as DNA: TGTGCCAGCAGTTTATTTAACCCGATGACAGGCTACACCTTC.

This clone has just one count. The rearrangement links TRBV7-9 to TRBJ2-2, with D possibly TRBD1 on 6 matching bases. CDR1 is SEHNR, CDR2 FQNEAQ, per germline (reference sequence). V lost 5 bases to trimming and J lost 2 bases, with 12 bases between them. This CDR3 spans 15 amino acids. The CDR3 region has the DNA TGTGCCAGCAGCCCGGACAGCCCCAACACCGGGGAGCTGTTTTTT. Translation: CASSPDSPNTGELFF.

This clone was observed once. The rearrangement uses TRBV7-2 and TRBJ2-1; 8 bases align to TRBD1. Trimming cost V 5 bases and J 7 bases; bases outside gene matches: 7. Looked up from germline, CDR1 is SGHTA and CDR2 is FQGNSA. The CDR3 is 14 amino acids. This chain's CDR3 is CASSQTGGRNEQFF. CDR3 DNA sequence: TGTGCCAGCAGCCAAACAGGGGGGAGGAATGAGCAGTTCTTC.

This clone was found once. The V call is TRBV27, the J call TRBJ2-1; D might be TRBD2 (5 bases). Germline V gives CDR1 MNHEY, CDR2 SMNVEV (reference sequence). The CDR3 spans 13 residues. The V gene lost 6 bases and the J gene lost 7 bases, with 13 bases spanning the gap. CDR3 coding DNA: TGTGCCAGCAGCTTTGGCCCGGGGAATGAGCAGTTCTTC. Its translation is CASSFGPGNEQFF.

The chain couples TRBV18 to TRBJ2-5, with D tentatively TRBD2 (6 bases). This CDR3 has 14 amino acids. Trimming took 3 bases from V and 5 from J, leaving 13 bases between them. Germline values: CDR1 KGHSH, CDR2 LQKENI. The CDR3 loop reads CASSPGAGRETQYF. For the CDR3, the DNA is TGTGCCAGCTCACCTGGGGCGGGACGGGAGACCCAGTACTTC.

The CDR3 protein is CASSSYRGLAGGRAGELFF. The CDR3 DNA sequence: TGTGCCAGCAGTTCTTACCGGGGACTAGCGGGAGGTCGGGCCGGGGAGCTGTTTTTT. The chain joins TRBV27 to TRBJ2-2, with 15 bases lining up with TRBD2. V shed 4 bases and J 6 bases; nucleotides not matched to a gene: 12. CDR1 and CDR2 (germline): MNHEY, SMNVEV (reference sequence). The CDR3 covers 19 residues.

V is TRBV28 and J is TRBJ1-1; no clear D. The CDR3 is 12 residues long. Trimming took 5 bases from V and 3 from J, leaving 7 bases between them. Per the germline V gene, CDR1 is MDHEN and CDR2 is SYDVKM. CDR3 bases: TGTGCCAGCAGTGAGGGTCACACTGAAGCTTTCTTT. Protein sequence: CASSEGHTEAFF.

This chain uses TRBV7-8 with TRBJ1-1, with unresolved D. Per the germline V gene, CDR1 is SGHVS and CDR2 is FQNEAQ. With 3 bases removed from V and 6 bases from J, the gap between germline ends came to 5 bases. The CDR3 is 11 amino acids. CDR3 sequence: CASSLAPEAFF. CDR3 DNA: TGTGCCAGCAGCTTGGCCCCTGAAGCTTTCTTT.

This sequence joins TRBV29-1 and TRBJ1-2, with D possibly matching TRBD1 (5 bases). The CDR3 is made up of 13 amino acids. Trimming shortened V by 7 bases and J by 4 bases, and 16 bases separated the two germline ends. CDR1 is SQVTM, CDR2 ANQGSEA, per germline. The CDR3 reads CSAPVNQGYGYTF. The CDR3 DNA follows: TGCAGCGCCCCAGTAAACCAGGGCTATGGCTACACCTTC.

The rearrangement joins TRBV6-6 to TRBJ1-1; D might be TRBD1 (5 bases). The germline V gene has CDR1 MNHNY and CDR2 SVGAGI (reference sequence). V was cut by 5 bases and J by 0 bases, with 7 bases left in between. The CDR3 length is 13 residues. This CDR3 is CASSRQLNTEAFF. In nucleotides, the CDR3 is TGTGCCAGCAGTAGACAGTTGAACACTGAAGCTTTCTTT.

This clone was detected only once. The chain combines TRBV6-6 with TRBJ2-7; TRBD1 matches at 12 bases. The CDR3 runs 16 residues. V gave up 6 bases and J gave up 4 bases; unmatched junction bases: 10. Looked up from germline, CDR1 is MNHNY and CDR2 is SVGAGI (reference sequence). Written as DNA, the CDR3 is TGTGCCAGCAGATCCGGGGACAGGGGGCTTGGGTACGAGCAGTACTTC. The encoded protein is CASRSGDRGLGYEQYF.

CDR3 in amino acids: CASSYSGGTGELFF. The DNA of the CDR3 is TGTGCCAGCAGTTACTCAGGAGGAACCGGGGAGCTGTTTTTT. The rearrangement uses TRBV6-5 and TRBJ2-2; tentatively, D is TRBD2 (5 bases). Germline V CDR1 and CDR2: MNHEY, SVGAGI. The CDR3 totals 14 residues. V lost 0 bases and J 5 bases, leaving 7 bases between the germline ends.

The chain recombines TRBV19 with TRBJ1-6, with TRBD1 as a possible D gene (5 bases). The CDR3 is made up of 15 amino acids. The germline gives CDR1 LNHDA, CDR2 SQIVND (reference sequence). Trimming removed 8 bases at V and 7 bases at J, with 18 bases between. DNA for the CDR3: TGTGCCAGTTCCCCGGGCAGGGCGAGGAATTCACCCCTCCACTTT. Amino acid sequence: CASSPGRARNSPLHF. Using reference TRBV19 and TRBJ1-6 for the parts outside the CDR3, the full variable domain is DGGITQSPKYLFRKEGQNVTLSCEQNLNHDAMYWYRQDPGQGLRLIYYSQIVNDFQKGDIAEGYSVSREKKESFPLTVTSAQKNPTAFYLCASSPGRARNSPLHFGNGTRLTVT.

The rearrangement links TRBV27 to TRBJ2-7; TRBD2 aligns across 8 bases. CDR3 length: 13 residues. The ends lost 11 bases at V and 3 bases at J; junction bases unmatched: 9. Germline CDR1 reads MNHEY; CDR2 reads SMNVEV (reference sequence). CDR3 region: CAAGRGDRYEQYF. CDR3 coding DNA: TGTGCCGCCGGGCGGGGGGATCGCTACGAGCAGTACTTC.

This chain joins TRBV15 and TRBJ2-7; D not certain. V lost 0 bases and J 6 bases, leaving 9 bases between the germline ends. The CDR3 contains 13 residues. Germline lookup yields CDR1 LNHNV and CDR2 YYDKDF (reference sequence). The CDR3 DNA reads TGTGCCACCAGCAGAGATCCCCTAACCGAGCAGTACTTC. Amino acids: CATSRDPLTEQYF.

The chain has TRBV28 and TRBJ1-2; 8 nucleotides agree with TRBD1. Trimming at V came to 4 bases and at J to 5 bases, leaving 6 bases not matched to a gene. CDR3 length: 14 residues. Germline CDR1 MDHEN, CDR2 SYDVKM. The CDR3 is CASSYPGTGYGYTF. CDR3 sequence (DNA): TGTGCCAGCAGTTATCCCGGGACAGGTTATGGCTACACCTTC.

The chain uses TRBV9 and TRBJ1-5; perhaps TRBD1 as D (5 bases). There are 18 residues in the CDR3. The ends were cut back, 0 bases at V and 2 bases at J, with 18 bases in the middle. Germline CDR1 is SGDLS and CDR2 is YYNGEE. The CDR3 reads CASSVEPWGRARNQPQHF. Written as DNA, the CDR3 is TGTGCCAGCAGCGTAGAACCTTGGGGCCGAGCACGCAATCAGCCCCAGCATTTT.

The chain recombines TRBV2 with TRBJ1-1; D gene uncertain. The ends were cut back, 5 bases at V and 3 bases at J, with 10 bases in the middle. The CDR3 has 13 amino acids. Looked up from germline, CDR1 is SNHLY and CDR2 is FYNNEI. In DNA, the CDR3 is TGTGCCAGCAGTCCCAGGAGGGACACTGAAGCTTTCTTT. It codes for CASSPRRDTEAFF.

The chain links TRBV5-5 to TRBJ1-2; the match to TRBD1 covers 8 bases. The CDR3 covers 14 residues. Looked up from germline, CDR1 is SGHKS and CDR2 is YYEKEE (reference sequence). The V gene end was trimmed by 2 bases and the J gene end by 4 bases; junction bases not matched to a gene: 4. The CDR3 loop is CASSLAGGSYGYTF. Written as DNA, the CDR3 is TGTGCCAGCAGCTTAGCAGGGGGCAGCTATGGCTACACCTTC.

The chain carries TRBV2 and TRBJ1-5; 12 nucleotides line up with TRBD1. V lost 7 bases and J lost 6; bases outside the gene matches: 4. The CDR3 extends over 14 amino acids. Germline CDR1 reads SNHLY; CDR2 reads FYNNEI. The CDR3 DNA reads TGTGCCAGCAAGGGACAGGGGGCGGGTCAGCCCCAGCATTTT. Its protein product is CASKGQGAGQPQHF.

The gene calls are TRBV11-3 and TRBJ1-1; 7 bases map to TRBD1. Germline CDR1 is SGHNT and CDR2 is YENEEA. V was pared by 1 base and J by 7 bases, with 9 bases of the junction left unmatched. The CDR3 is made up of 15 amino acids. Written as DNA, the CDR3 is TGTGCCAGCAGCTTAGTAGGGGGCTCAGCCGTTGAAGCTTTCTTT. It yields the protein CASSLVGGSAVEAFF.